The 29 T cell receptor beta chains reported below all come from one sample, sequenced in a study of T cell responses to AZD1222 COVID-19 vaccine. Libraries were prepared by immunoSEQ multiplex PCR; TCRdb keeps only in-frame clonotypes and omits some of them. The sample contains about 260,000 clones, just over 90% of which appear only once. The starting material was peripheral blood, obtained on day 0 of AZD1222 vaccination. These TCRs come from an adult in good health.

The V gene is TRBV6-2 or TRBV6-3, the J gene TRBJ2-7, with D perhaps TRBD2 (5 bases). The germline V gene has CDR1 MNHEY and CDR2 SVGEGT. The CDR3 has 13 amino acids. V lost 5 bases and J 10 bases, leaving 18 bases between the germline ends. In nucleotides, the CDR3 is TGTGCCAGCAGTACATCCGGGCCCCGGGGACAGTACTTC. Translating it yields CASSTSGPRGQYF.

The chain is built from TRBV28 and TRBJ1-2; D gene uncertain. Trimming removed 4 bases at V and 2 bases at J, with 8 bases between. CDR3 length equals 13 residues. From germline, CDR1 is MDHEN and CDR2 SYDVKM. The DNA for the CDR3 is TGTGCCAGCAGTTACGAACAGAACTATGGCTACACCTTC. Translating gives CASSYEQNYGYTF.

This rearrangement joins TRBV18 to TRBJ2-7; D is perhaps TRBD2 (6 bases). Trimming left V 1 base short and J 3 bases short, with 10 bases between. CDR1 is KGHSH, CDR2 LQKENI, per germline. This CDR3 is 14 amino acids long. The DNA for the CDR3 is TGTGCCAGCTCACCACAGGGAGGCGGCTACGAGCAGTACTTC. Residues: CASSPQGGGYEQYF.

CDR3 sequence (DNA): TGTGCCATCAGTGAGCCTTCACCCCTCCACTTT. Translated: CAISEPSPLHF. V is TRBV10-3 and J is TRBJ1-6; D unclear. Germline assignment: CDR1 ENHRY and CDR2 SYGVKD. V was cut by 2 bases and J by 9 bases, with 2 bases left in between. This CDR3 is 11 amino acids long.

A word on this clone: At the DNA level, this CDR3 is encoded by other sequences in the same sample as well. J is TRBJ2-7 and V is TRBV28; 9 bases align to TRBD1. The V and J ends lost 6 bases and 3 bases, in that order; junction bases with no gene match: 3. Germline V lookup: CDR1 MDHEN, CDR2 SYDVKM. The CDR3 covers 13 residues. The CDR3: CASRPGQGYEQYF. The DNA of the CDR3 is TGTGCCAGCAGACCGGGACAGGGCTACGAGCAGTACTTC.

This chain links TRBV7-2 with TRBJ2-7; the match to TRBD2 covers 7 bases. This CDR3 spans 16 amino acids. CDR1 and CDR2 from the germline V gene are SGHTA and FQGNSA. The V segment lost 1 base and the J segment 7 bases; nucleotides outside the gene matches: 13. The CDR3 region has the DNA TGTGCCAGCAGCTTAGTAGGGACCGGGGGAGGGAGGGAGCAGTACTTC. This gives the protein CASSLVGTGGGREQYF. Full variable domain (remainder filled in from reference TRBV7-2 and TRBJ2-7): GAGVSQSPSNKVTEKGKDVELRCDPISGHTALYWYRQSLGQGLEFLIYFQGNSAPDKSGLPSDRFSAERTGGSVSTLTIQRTQQEDSAVYLCASSLVGTGGGREQYFGPGTRLTVT.

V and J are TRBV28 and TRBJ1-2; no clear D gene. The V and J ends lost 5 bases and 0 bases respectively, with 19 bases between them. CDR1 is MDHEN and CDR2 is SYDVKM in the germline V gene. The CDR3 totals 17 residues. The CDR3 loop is CASSPRSSGATNYGYTF. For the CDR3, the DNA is TGTGCCAGCAGTCCCCGGTCGTCAGGTGCCACTAACTATGGCTACACCTTC.

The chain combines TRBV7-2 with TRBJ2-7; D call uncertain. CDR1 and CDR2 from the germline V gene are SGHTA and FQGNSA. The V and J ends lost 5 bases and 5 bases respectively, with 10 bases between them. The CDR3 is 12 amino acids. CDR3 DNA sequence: TGTGCCAGCAGCAAGGTCCAGGACGAGCAGTACTTC. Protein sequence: CASSKVQDEQYF.

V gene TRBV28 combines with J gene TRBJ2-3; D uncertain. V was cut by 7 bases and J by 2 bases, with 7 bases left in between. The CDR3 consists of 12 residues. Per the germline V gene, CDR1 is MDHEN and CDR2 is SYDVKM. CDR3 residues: CASIGLTDTQYF. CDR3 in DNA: TGTGCCAGCATTGGGCTCACAGATACGCAGTATTTT.

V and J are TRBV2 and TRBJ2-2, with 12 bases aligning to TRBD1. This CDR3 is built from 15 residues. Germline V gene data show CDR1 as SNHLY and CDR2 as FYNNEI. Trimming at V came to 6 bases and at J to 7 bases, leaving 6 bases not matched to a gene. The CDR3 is CASRIGTGGYGELFF. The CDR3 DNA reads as TGTGCCAGCAGGATCGGGACAGGGGGCTACGGGGAGCTGTTTTTT.

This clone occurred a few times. The CDR3 loop reads CASSIGEVYTYNEQFF. CDR3 sequence (DNA): TGTGCCAGTAGTATAGGCGAGGTCTATACCTACAATGAGCAGTTCTTC. The rearrangement links TRBV19 to TRBJ2-1; D gene ambiguous. From germline, CDR1 is LNHDA and CDR2 SQIVND (reference sequence). V lost 1 base, J lost 2 bases, and 12 bases lay in between. The CDR3 length is 16 residues.

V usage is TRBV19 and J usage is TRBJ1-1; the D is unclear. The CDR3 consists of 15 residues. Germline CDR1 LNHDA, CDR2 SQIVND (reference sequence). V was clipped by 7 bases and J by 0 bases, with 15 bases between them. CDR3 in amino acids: CASTSSQRMNTEAFF. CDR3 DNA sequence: TGTGCCAGTACCTCAAGCCAGAGGATGAACACTGAAGCTTTCTTT.

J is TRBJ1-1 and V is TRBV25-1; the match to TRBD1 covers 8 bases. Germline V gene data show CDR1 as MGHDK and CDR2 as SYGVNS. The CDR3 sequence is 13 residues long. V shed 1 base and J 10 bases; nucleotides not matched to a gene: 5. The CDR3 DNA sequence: TGTGCCAGCAGTGAATCTGGCAGGGGGCGAGCTTTCTTT. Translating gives CASSESGRGRAFF.

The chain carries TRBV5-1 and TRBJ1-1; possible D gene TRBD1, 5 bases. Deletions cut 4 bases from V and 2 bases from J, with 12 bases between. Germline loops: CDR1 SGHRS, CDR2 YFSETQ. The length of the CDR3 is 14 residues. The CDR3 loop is CASSRDSLNTEAFF. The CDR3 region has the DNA TGCGCCAGCAGCCGAGACAGCTTAAACACTGAAGCTTTCTTT.

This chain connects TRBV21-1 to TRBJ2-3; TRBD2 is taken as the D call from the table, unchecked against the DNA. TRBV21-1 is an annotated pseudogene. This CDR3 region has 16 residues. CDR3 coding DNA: TGTGCCAGCAGGTCCCCGCGGGGGCCGAGCACAGATACGCAGTATTTT. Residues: CASRSPRGPSTDTQYF.

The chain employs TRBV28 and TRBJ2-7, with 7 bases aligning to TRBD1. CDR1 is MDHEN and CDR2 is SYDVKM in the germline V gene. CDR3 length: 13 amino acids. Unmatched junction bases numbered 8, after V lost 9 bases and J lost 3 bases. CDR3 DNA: TGTGCCAGTCCGGGACAGCGATTCTACGAGCAGTACTTC. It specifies CASPGQRFYEQYF.

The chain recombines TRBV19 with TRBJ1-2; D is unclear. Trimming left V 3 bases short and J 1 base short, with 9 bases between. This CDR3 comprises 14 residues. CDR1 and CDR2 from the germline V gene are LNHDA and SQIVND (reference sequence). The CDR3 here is CASSIRGNNYGYTF. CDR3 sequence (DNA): TGTGCCAGTAGTATCCGGGGAAATAACTATGGCTACACCTTC.

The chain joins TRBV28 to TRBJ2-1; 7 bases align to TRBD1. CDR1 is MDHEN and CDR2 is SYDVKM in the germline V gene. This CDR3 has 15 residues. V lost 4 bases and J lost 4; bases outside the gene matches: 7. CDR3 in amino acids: CASSSAGDSYNEQFF. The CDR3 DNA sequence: TGTGCCAGCAGTTCCGCCGGGGACAGTTACAATGAGCAGTTCTTC.

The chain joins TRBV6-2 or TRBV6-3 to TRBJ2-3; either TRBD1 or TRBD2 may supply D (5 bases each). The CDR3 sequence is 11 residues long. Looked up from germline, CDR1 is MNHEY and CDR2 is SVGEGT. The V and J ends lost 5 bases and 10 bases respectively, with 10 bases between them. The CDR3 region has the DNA TGTGCCAGCAGTCCGTCGGGACCGCAGTATTTT. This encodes CASSPSGPQYF.

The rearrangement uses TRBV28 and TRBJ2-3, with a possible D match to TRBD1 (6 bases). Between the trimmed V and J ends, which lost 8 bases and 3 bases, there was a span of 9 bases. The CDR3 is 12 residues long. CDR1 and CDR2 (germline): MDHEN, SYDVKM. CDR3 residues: CASWTETDTQYF. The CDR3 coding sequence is TGTGCCAGCTGGACAGAAACAGATACGCAGTATTTT.

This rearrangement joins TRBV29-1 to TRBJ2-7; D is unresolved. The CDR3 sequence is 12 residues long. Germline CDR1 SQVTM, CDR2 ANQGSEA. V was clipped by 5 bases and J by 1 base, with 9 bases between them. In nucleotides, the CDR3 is TGCAGCGTTTCAGACGGATCCTACGAGCAGTACTTC. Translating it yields CSVSDGSYEQYF.

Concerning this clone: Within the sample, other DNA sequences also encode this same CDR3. The CDR3 DNA reads as TGTGCCAGCAGCTTAGCAGGCTCCTACGAGCAGTACTTC. Amino acids: CASSLAGSYEQYF. The genes are TRBV5-4 and TRBJ2-7; D unclear. Trimming left V 2 bases short and J 0 bases short, with 6 bases between. The CDR3 is 13 amino acids. Germline values: CDR1 SGHNT, CDR2 YYREEE (reference sequence).

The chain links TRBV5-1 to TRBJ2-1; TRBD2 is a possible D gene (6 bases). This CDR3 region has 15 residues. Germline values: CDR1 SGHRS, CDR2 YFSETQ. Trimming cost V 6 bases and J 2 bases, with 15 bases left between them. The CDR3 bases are TGCGCCAGCACCCTCGGAGGGCCGGCCTACAATGAGCAGTTCTTC. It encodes CASTLGGPAYNEQFF.

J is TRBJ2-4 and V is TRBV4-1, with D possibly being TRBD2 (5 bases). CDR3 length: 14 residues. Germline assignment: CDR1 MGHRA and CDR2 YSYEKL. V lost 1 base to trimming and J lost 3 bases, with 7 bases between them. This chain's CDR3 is CASSQAGGKNIQYF. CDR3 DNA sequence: TGCGCCAGCAGCCAAGCTGGAGGCAAAAACATTCAGTACTTC.

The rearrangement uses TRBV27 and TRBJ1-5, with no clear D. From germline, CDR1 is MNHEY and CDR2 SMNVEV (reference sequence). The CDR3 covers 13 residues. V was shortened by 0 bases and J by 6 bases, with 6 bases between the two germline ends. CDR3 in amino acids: CASSLSGAQPQHF. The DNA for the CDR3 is TGTGCCAGCAGTTTATCAGGAGCTCAGCCCCAGCATTTT.

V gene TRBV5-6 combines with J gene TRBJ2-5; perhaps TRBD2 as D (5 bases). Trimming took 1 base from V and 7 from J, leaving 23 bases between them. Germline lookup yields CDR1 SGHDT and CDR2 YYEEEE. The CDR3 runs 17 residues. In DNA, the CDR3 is TGTGCCAGCAGCTTGCGGGGTAGAGTGGGCCCAGACGGGACCCAGTACTTC. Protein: CASSLRGRVGPDGTQYF.

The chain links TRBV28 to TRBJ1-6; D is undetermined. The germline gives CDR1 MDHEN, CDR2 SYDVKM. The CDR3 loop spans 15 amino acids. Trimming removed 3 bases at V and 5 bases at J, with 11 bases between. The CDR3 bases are TGTGCCAGCAGTTTTGCCCCAGTACATAATTCACCCCTCCACTTT. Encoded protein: CASSFAPVHNSPLHF.

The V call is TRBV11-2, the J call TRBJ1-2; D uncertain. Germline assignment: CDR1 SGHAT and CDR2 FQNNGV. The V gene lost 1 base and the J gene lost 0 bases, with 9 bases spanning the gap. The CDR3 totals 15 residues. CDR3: CASSLGQGTNYGYTF. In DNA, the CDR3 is TGTGCCAGCAGCTTAGGTCAAGGGACTAACTATGGCTACACCTTC.

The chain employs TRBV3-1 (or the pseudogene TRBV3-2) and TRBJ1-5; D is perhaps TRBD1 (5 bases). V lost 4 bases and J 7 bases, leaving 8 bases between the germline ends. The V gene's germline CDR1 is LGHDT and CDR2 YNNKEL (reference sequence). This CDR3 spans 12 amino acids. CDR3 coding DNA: TGTGCCAGCAGCCTGGGGCAACAGCCCCAGCATTTT. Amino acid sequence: CASSLGQQPQHF.